Listed here are 8 T cell receptor beta chains from one sample, sequenced in a study of beta chain features in type 1 diabetes. Every isolated RNA sample was fully reverse transcribed, so sequencing captured expressed TCRB transcripts. Sequencing was performed with immunoSEQ multiplex PCR; in TCRdb, only in-frame clones are kept and a portion is missing. The table shows about 700,000 clones, with around an eighth occurring only once. Study-wide findings and caveats: Shorter TCRB CDR3s, moderately but significantly so, marked every one of the four CD4+ subsets in Type 1 diabetes patients.

These receptors have no known antigen. What was sequenced was naive CD4+ T cells from blood. The receptor source for this set is a man aged 18-30 years with type 1 diabetes.

The chain has TRBV5-1 and TRBJ2-3; D gene ambiguous. From germline, CDR1 is SGHRS and CDR2 YFSETQ. The CDR3 is 14 amino acids. V was trimmed by 1 base and J by 1 base, leaving 7 bases between them. The CDR3 region is CASSLSQGTDTQYF. For the CDR3, the DNA is TGCGCCAGCAGCTTGTCGCAGGGCACAGATACGCAGTATTTT.

This clone was detected a few times. V is TRBV25-1 and J is TRBJ1-1; D is unclear. The CDR3 is made up of 13 amino acids. The V and J ends lost 1 base and 1 base respectively, with 4 bases between them. Germline assignment: CDR1 MGHDK and CDR2 SYGVNS. The CDR3 region has the DNA TGTGCCAGCAGTGAATGGGAGAACACTGAAGCTTTCTTT. Translation: CASSEWENTEAFF.

V usage is TRBV5-6 and J usage is TRBJ2-5; 8 bases are a match to TRBD1. This CDR3 contains 14 residues. Germline CDR1 SGHDT, CDR2 YYEEEE. The V gene end was trimmed by 3 bases and the J gene end by 5 bases; junction bases not matched to a gene: 6. The CDR3 coding sequence is TGTGCCAGCAGCTCCACAGGGGGAGATGAGACCCAGTACTTC. The encoded protein is CASSSTGGDETQYF.

The chain has TRBV29-1 and TRBJ1-4; no definite D call. The CDR3 totals 11 residues. The ends were cut back, 7 bases at V and 3 bases at J, with 6 bases in the middle. The germline V gene has CDR1 SQVTM and CDR2 ANQGSEA. CDR3 sequence: CSGRANEKLFF. The CDR3 DNA sequence: TGCAGCGGTCGGGCTAATGAAAAACTGTTTTTT.

The chain recombines TRBV30 with TRBJ1-1; the D gene is possibly TRBD1 (5 bases). Trimming removed 1 base from V and 5 bases from J, with 11 bases in between. CDR3 size: 13 residues. The germline gives CDR1 GTSNPN, CDR2 SVGIG (reference sequence). CDR3 coding DNA: TGTGCCTGGAGTGCAGGGTGGGTGACTGAAGCTTTCTTT. It encodes CAWSAGWVTEAFF.

The sample holds a few counts of this clone. The chain uses TRBV6-5 and TRBJ2-5, with D maybe TRBD2 (7 bases). V was cut by 2 bases and J by 1 base, with 14 bases left in between. Germline CDR1 MNHEY, CDR2 SVGAGI. This CDR3 is 16 amino acids long. DNA of the CDR3: TGTGCCAGCAGTTACCGACGGGGGGCCATCCAAGAGACCCAGTACTTC. This translates into CASSYRRGAIQETQYF.

This clone was counted only a few times. The chain has TRBV6-1 and TRBJ2-5; a possible D gene is TRBD1 (5 bases). The V and J ends lost 8 bases and 2 bases respectively, with 18 bases between them. Per germline, CDR1 MNHNS and CDR2 SASEGT. The CDR3 is made up of 15 amino acids. CDR3 nucleotides: TGTGCCAGCTTATGGGGCAGGCTAATACAAGAGACCCAGTACTTC. The encoded protein is CASLWGRLIQETQYF.

This clone turned up a few times. V and J are TRBV30 and TRBJ2-3, with TRBD2 matching over 10 bases. Germline CDR1 reads GTSNPN; CDR2 reads SVGIG (reference sequence). This CDR3 has 15 amino acids. V lost 0 bases and J lost 2; bases outside the gene matches: 2. The chain's CDR3 is CAWSVLAGTTDTQYF. The DNA for the CDR3 is TGTGCCTGGAGTGTACTAGCGGGGACCACAGATACGCAGTATTTT. Drawing the rest from reference TRBV30 and TRBJ2-3, the complete variable domain is SQTIHQWPATLVQPVGSPLSLECTVEGTSNPNLYWYRQAAGRGLQLLFYSVGIGQISSEVPQNLSASRPQDRQFILSSKKLLLSDSGFYLCAWSVLAGTTDTQYFGPGTRLTVL.